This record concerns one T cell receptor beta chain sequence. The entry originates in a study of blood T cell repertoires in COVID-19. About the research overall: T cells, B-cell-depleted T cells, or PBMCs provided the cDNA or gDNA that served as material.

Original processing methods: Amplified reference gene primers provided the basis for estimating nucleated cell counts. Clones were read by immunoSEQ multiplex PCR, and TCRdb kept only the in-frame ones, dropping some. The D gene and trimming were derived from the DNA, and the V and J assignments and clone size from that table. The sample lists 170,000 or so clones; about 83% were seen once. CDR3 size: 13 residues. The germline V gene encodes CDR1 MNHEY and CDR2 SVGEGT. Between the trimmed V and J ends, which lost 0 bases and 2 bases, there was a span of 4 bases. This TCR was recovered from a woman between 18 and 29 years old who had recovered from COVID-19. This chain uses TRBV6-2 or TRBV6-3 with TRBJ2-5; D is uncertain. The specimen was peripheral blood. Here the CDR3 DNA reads TGTGCCAGCAGTTACTCGGAGCAAGAGACCCAGTACTTC. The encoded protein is CASSYSEQETQYF.